These T cell receptor beta chains were read from a single sample in a study of human T cells and chemical hapten exposure. TCRdb independently ran MiXCR on the RACE reads; one entry per CDR3 protein. The table has around 70,000 distinct CDR3 sequences, around 6.5% seen once. Sequencing input: whole blood. The receptors come from a female donor in good health. Some clones in this sample may be carry-over from other donors' samples. CDR3s include the opening cysteine and the closing phenylalanine or tryptophan. A D gene is named only where the DNA matches it firmly. Size tells how often a clone was seen (once, few, many) or the class of an expanded clone, and some rows leave it out.

NA | TRBJ2-7 | TRBV18 | NA | TGTGCCAGCTCACACCGCCCGGGACACGGGGCTTACGAGCAGTACTTC | CASSHRPGHGAYEQYF
TRBD1 | TRBJ2-7 | TRBV11-2 | NA | TGTGCCAGCAGCTTGGGACAGGGGGACTACGAGCAGTACTTC | CASSLGQGDYEQYF
TRBD1 | TRBJ1-2 | TRBV30 | NA | TGTGCCTGGGGGACAGGGATCACTGGCGGCTACACCTTC | CAWGTGITGGYTF
TRBD2 | TRBJ2-1 | TRBV20-1 | many | TGCAGTGCTAGCGGACTAGCGGGCGGGGAGCAGTTCTTC | CSASGLAGGEQFF
TRBD2 | TRBJ2-7 | TRBV6-2/TRBV6-3 | many | TGTGCCAGCAGTTACGCCGGACTAGCGGGAGGGTTCATCTCCTACGAGCAGTACTTC | CASSYAGLAGGFISYEQYF
NA | TRBJ1-1 | TRBV29-1 | many | TGCAGCGTTGTGGGGGGGGCGGACCTGAACACTGAAGCTTTCTTT | CSVVGGADLNTEAFF
TRBD2 | TRBJ2-3 | TRBV6-5 | many | TGTGCCAGCAGTTACTCGCCTAGCGGGGTACGCACAGATACGCAGTATTTT | CASSYSPSGVRTDTQYF
NA | TRBJ1-3 | TRBV2 | many | TGTGCCAGCAGTGCTCGGACCACGCCGGGAAACACCATATATTTT | CASSARTTPGNTIYF
NA | TRBJ1-6 | TRBV12-3/TRBV12-4 | NA | TGTGCCAGCAGTCAGGGGTTCCATTCACCCCTCCACTTT | CASSQGFHSPLHF
NA | TRBJ1-1 | TRBV13 | NA | TGTGCCAGCAGCCATTGGGAGGGGGGGATCACTGAAGCTTTCTTT | CASSHWEGGITEAFF